These T cell receptor beta chains were read from a single sample in a study of PD-1 blockade in mismatch repair-deficient tumors. The table came from immunoSEQ multiplex PCR; TCRdb's copy has only in-frame clones and leaves some out. The sample lists some 14,000 clones, about 86% seen once, with approximately 5% in the top ten. Their cognate antigens are unknown. Sequenced material: cells cultured in vitro, taken from a patient treated with pembrolizumab. The receptors come from an adult with mismatch repair-deficient cancer. Each CDR3 is given with its conserved first and last residue. A D gene is named only where the DNA matches it firmly. Rows give clone size only sometimes, using once, few, many, or a class for an expanded clone.

TRBV28	TRBJ2-1	TRBD2	NA	CASSLTSGFPIYNEQFF	TGTGCCAGCAGTTTAACTAGCGGCTTCCCTATCTACAATGAGCAGTTCTTC
TRBV10-3	TRBJ2-1	NA	NA	CAISEAGLSYNEQFF	TGTGCCATCAGTGAGGCGGGTCTCTCCTACAATGAGCAGTTCTTC
TRBV30	TRBJ2-2	NA	few	CAWWGTGELFF	TGTGCCTGGTGGGGAACCGGGGAGCTGTTTTTT
TRBV11-2	TRBJ1-4	NA	NA	CASSSAYEKLFF	TGTGCCAGCAGCTCCGCTTATGAAAAACTGTTTTTT
TRBV19	TRBJ2-7	NA	NA	CASSTLAISSYEQYF	TGTGCCAGTAGTACTCTAGCGATTAGCTCCTACGAGCAGTACTTC
TRBV2	TRBJ1-5	NA	NA	CASSGGGYSNQPQHF	TGTGCCAGCAGTGGGGGAGGGTATAGCAATCAGCCCCAGCATTTT
TRBV5-1	TRBJ1-6	TRBD1	NA	CASSLGQGENSPLHF	TGCGCCAGCAGCTTGGGGCAGGGGGAGAATTCACCCCTCCACTTT
TRBV18	TRBJ1-1	NA	NA	CASSLGRGNTEAFF	TGTGCCAGCTCACTGGGACGGGGAAACACTGAAGCTTTCTTT
TRBV27	TRBJ2-7	TRBD2	NA	CASSLSEASGSYEQYF	TGTGCCAGCAGTTTATCCGAGGCTAGCGGCTCCTACGAGCAGTACTTC
TRBV10-2	TRBJ2-7	TRBD1	few	CASSGTGDEQYF	TGCGCCAGCAGTGGGACAGGGGATGAGCAGTACTTC
TRBV6-1	TRBJ1-5	NA	NA	CASSDRGWNQPQHF	TGTGCCAGCAGTGACCGGGGTTGGAATCAGCCCCAGCATTTT
TRBV5-1	TRBJ1-4	NA	once	CASSLETGWGEKLFF	TGCGCCAGCAGCTTGGAGACAGGATGGGGGGAAAAACTGTTTTTT
TRBV7-2	TRBJ1-2	NA	once	CASSYGVGLGYGYTF	TGTGCCAGCAGCTACGGGGTGGGGTTGGGCTATGGCTACACCTTC
TRBV6-5	TRBJ2-3	NA	NA	CASMLQAGGTDTQYF	TGTGCCAGCATGTTACAAGCTGGGGGCACAGATACGCAGTATTTT
TRBV11-2	TRBJ2-5	NA	NA	CASRRPGRLQETQYF	TGTGCCAGCAGAAGACCGGGACGGCTCCAAGAGACCCAGTACTTC
TRBV6-6	TRBJ2-1	NA	NA	CASSYSKVRDNEQFF	TGTGCCAGCAGTTACTCGAAGGTGCGGGACAATGAGCAGTTCTTC
TRBV7-2	TRBJ2-4	NA	NA	CASSLATNIQYF	TGTGCCAGCAGCTTAGCCACAAACATTCAGTACTTC
TRBV18	TRBJ2-7	TRBD2	NA	CASSPTSEVYEQYF	TGTGCCAGCTCTCCCACTAGCGAGGTCTACGAGCAGTACTTC
TRBV9	TRBJ2-2	NA	NA	CASSRRGNTGELFF	TGTGCCAGCAGTCGTAGGGGGAACACCGGGGAGCTGTTTTTT
TRBV19	TRBJ1-5	TRBD1	NA	CASSNSFGTGGQPQHF	TGTGCCAGTAGTAACTCTTTTGGGACAGGGGGTCAGCCCCAGCATTTT
TRBV19	TRBJ2-1	NA	NA	CASLSTGRYNEQFF	TGTGCCAGCCTTAGCACAGGGCGCTACAATGAGCAGTTCTTC
TRBV7-3	TRBJ1-6	TRBD1	NA	CASSLTAPGGSPLHF	TGTGCCAGCAGCTTAACGGCGCCAGGGGGGTCACCCCTCCACTTT
TRBV18	TRBJ1-3	NA	NA	CASSPAGSGNTIYF	TGTGCCAGCTCACCCGCGGGGTCTGGAAACACCATATATTTT
TRBV18	TRBJ2-1	TRBD1	NA	CASSPGQVNDEQFF	TGTGCCAGCTCACCGGGACAGGTTAACGATGAGCAGTTCTTC
TRBV6-6	TRBJ2-1	NA	NA	CASSNTGSEQFF	TGTGCCAGCAGTAATACAGGGTCTGAGCAGTTCTTC
TRBV5-6	TRBJ2-5	TRBD1	once	CASSPIGQGAGETQYF	TGTGCCAGCAGCCCGATAGGACAGGGGGCAGGTGAGACCCAGTACTTC
TRBV5-6	TRBJ1-4	TRBD1	once	CASSRGQGRTNEKLFF	TGTGCCAGCAGCCGCGGACAGGGTAGGACTAATGAAAAACTGTTTTTT
TRBV27	TRBJ2-7	TRBD2	NA	CASSPMTSSQYEQYF	TGTGCCAGCAGTCCAATGACTAGCTCCCAATACGAGCAGTACTTC
TRBV19	TRBJ1-5	NA	NA	CASSIVPGGNQPQHF	TGTGCCAGTAGTATAGTTCCAGGGGGCAATCAGCCCCAGCATTTT
TRBV28	TRBJ2-7	NA	few	CASSLLQAGLGEQYF	TGTGCCAGCAGTTTACTCCAGGCAGGGTTAGGCGAGCAGTACTTC
TRBV4-1	TRBJ1-5	NA	NA	CASSEERTLSNQPQHF	TGCGCCAGCAGCGAAGAGCGGACGCTTAGCAATCAGCCCCAGCATTTT
TRBV11-1	TRBJ2-7	TRBD2	NA	CASGDFGGVGEQYF	TGTGCCAGCGGAGATTTTGGGGGGGTCGGCGAGCAGTACTTC
TRBV29-1	TRBJ1-2	NA	NA	CSVVRPGQYGYTF	TGCAGCGTTGTACGTCCAGGACAGTATGGCTACACCTTC